Detailed here is one T cell receptor (beta chain). The target antigen is unknown. This entry comes from a study of cytomegalovirus exposure and HLA in healthy donors. The germline V and J ends were trimmed by 1 base and 0 bases, with 12 bases remaining between them. The CDR3 has 16 amino acids. The V gene's germline CDR1 is SGHNT and CDR2 YYREEE (reference sequence). Whole-study results and caveats: It was reported that TCR beta sequences correctly inferred the HLA-A and HLA-B alleles for most subjects. The authors excluded some V segments, including TRBV6-2 and TRBV6-3, as indistinguishable. Presence/absence analysis assumed near-uniform sequencing depth across donors.

Amplification used 60 Vbeta primers and 13 Jbeta primers. Produced via immunoSEQ multiplex PCR; TCRdb's table is partial and in-frame only. This sample yields about 110,000 clones, of which less than 80% are seen a single time; less than 4.5% belongs to the top ten. This TCR derives from a man aged 25-45 years in good health and CMV-seropositive. The chain is built from TRBV5-4 and TRBJ2-3; D unclear. Sequenced: PBMCs. The CDR3 DNA follows: TGTGCCAGCAGCTTGCGAGGTGATTATAGCACAGATACGCAGTATTTT. Protein sequence: CASSLRGDYSTDTQYF.